This T cell receptor beta chain was sequenced for a study of persistence of HIV-infected CD4 T cells. The libraries were made with immunoSEQ version 4 in survey mode. TCRdb's copy holds only in-frame clones and misses some; the assay was immunoSEQ multiplex PCR. The table shows 35,000 to 45,000 clones, with 70% to 90% occurring only once. Cells were stimulated with overlapping HIV-1 Gag 15-mer peptides. CD40L/CD69 double-negative CD45RO-high memory CD4+ T cells were collected. Anti-CD28/CD49d costimulation, CD40-blocking antibody and enfuvirtide were given to CD8-depleted PBMCs for about 18 hours. A note on this clone: The antigen remains unidentified.

The CDR3 spans 15 residues. Germline V lookup: CDR1 SGHNT, CDR2 YYREEE (reference sequence). Trimming removed 4 bases from V and 4 bases from J, with 14 bases in between. Source: cultured CD4+ T cells from PBMCs, taken from a patient who received antiretroviral therapy. The sequence was obtained from an adult with HIV. The donor label of this sample is uncertain. The genes are TRBV5-4 and TRBJ2-2; possibly TRBD1 or TRBD2 for D (5 bases each). The CDR3 protein is CASSPLEGSTGELFF. In DNA form, the CDR3 reads TGTGCCAGCAGCCCCCTAGAGGGGTCCACCGGGGAGCTGTTTTTT.